Listed here is a single T cell receptor (beta chain). What it binds is unknown. This CDR3 spans 16 amino acids. J gave up 4 bases and V 7 bases, and 12 bases lay outside the gene matches. The germline V gene has CDR1 SGHRS and CDR2 YFSETQ. This record comes from a study of T cell responses to AZD1222 COVID-19 vaccine. Study-wide points: Close to half of spike-specific TCRs reportedly recognize unmutated variant regions. Baseline seropositivity occurred in only a handful of AZD1222 recipients. Clonal diversity may have been underestimated in mostly white British donors.

Measured with immunoSEQ multiplex PCR; TCRdb has only the in-frame clones, and not every one. The repertoire has around 130,000 clones, about 91% of them found once; the top ten carry more than 2.5%. Sequenced here: peripheral blood, sampled on day 0 of AZD1222 vaccination. This receptor was obtained from an adult in good health. The V and J genes are TRBV5-1 and TRBJ2-3, with 10 bases that match TRBD2. The CDR3 is CASLHASGRGADTQYF. The CDR3 DNA reads as TGCGCCAGCCTTCACGCTAGCGGGAGAGGCGCAGATACGCAGTATTTT.